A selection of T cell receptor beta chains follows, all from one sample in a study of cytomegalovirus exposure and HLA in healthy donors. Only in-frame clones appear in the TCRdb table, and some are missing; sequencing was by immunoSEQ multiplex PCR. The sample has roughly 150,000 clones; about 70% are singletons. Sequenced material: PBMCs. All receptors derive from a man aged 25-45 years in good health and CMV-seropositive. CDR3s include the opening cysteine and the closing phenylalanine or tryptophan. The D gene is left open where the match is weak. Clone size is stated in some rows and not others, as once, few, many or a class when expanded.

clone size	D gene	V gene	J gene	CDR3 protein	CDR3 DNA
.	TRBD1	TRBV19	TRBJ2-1	CATTSGTDYNEQFF	TGTGCCACTACTTCCGGGACAGATTACAATGAGCAGTTCTTC
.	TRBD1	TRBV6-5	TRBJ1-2	CASSYSPGQGLNGYTF	TGTGCCAGCAGTTACTCACCGGGACAGGGGTTGAATGGCTACACCTTC
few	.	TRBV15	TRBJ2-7	CATSRDTYEQYF	TGTGCCACCAGCAGAGATACCTACGAGCAGTACTTC
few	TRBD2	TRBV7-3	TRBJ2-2	CASSLTGLAGASANTGELFF	TGTGCCAGCAGCTTAACGGGACTAGCGGGAGCTAGCGCGAACACCGGGGAGCTGTTTTTT
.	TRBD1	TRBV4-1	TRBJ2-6	CASSQTQGSGANVLTF	TGTGCCAGCAGCCAGACACAGGGGTCCGGGGCCAACGTCCTGACTTTC
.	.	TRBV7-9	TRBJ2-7	CASAGRPMYEQYF	TGTGCCAGCGCAGGCCGGCCCATGTACGAGCAGTACTTC
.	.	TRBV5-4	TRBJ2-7	CASSLAQSYEQYF	TGTGCCAGCAGCTTGGCACAGTCCTACGAGCAGTACTTC
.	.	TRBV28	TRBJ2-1	CATQYPDGKYNEQFF	TGTGCCACCCAATACCCGGACGGGAAATACAATGAGCAGTTCTTC
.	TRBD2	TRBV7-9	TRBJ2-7	CASSSLVAGGYEQYF	TGTGCCAGCAGCTCCCTAGTAGCGGGAGGCTACGAGCAGTACTTC
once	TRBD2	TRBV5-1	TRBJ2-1	CASSLTVAGEGEQFF	TGCGCCAGCAGCTTAACCGTAGCGGGAGAGGGTGAGCAGTTCTTC
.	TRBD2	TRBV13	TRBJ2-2	CASSLDTSETGELFF	TGTGCCAGCAGCTTAGATACTAGCGAGACCGGGGAGCTGTTTTTT
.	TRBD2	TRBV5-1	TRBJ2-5	CASRRSIAGGPETQYF	TGCGCCAGCAGGCGATCTATAGCGGGAGGGCCGGAGACCCAGTACTTC
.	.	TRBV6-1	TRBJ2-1	CASSDTVQIDYNEQFF	TGTGCCAGCAGTGATACGGTCCAAATAGACTACAATGAGCAGTTCTTC
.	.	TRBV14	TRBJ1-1	CASIGGGAEAFF	TGTGCCAGCATAGGAGGAGGGGCTGAAGCTTTCTTT
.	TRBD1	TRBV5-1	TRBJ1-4	CASSPDRGEKLFF	TGCGCCAGCAGCCCCGACAGGGGTGAAAAACTGTTTTTT
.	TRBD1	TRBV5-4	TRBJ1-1	CASSPPGGQGNTEAFF	TGTGCCAGCAGCCCGCCGGGGGGACAGGGAAACACTGAAGCTTTCTTT
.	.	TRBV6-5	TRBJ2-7	CASYRSPTGQYF	TGTGCCAGTTACAGGAGCCCTACGGGGCAGTACTTC
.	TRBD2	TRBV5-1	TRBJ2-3	CASSWGGRTDTQYF	TGCGCCAGCAGTTGGGGGGGGAGGACAGATACGCAGTATTTT
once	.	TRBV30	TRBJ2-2	CAWKWRDTGELFF	TGTGCCTGGAAGTGGAGAGACACCGGGGAGCTGTTTTTT
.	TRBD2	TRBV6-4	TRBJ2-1	CASSVSGGNEQFF	TGTGCCAGCAGTGTTTCGGGAGGTAATGAGCAGTTCTTC
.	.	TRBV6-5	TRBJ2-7	CASSYRGEQYF	TGTGCCAGCAGTTACAGGGGCGAGCAGTACTTC
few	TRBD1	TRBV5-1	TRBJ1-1	CASGDDRDTEAFF	TGCGCCAGCGGTGACGACAGGGACACTGAAGCTTTCTTT
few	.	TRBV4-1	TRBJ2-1	CASSQEISRSKWFF	TGCGCCAGCAGCCAAGAAATTTCTAGGTCGAAGTGGTTCTTC
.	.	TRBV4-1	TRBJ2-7	CASSHDGQLTYEQYF	TGCGCCAGCAGCCATGACGGACAACTTACCTACGAGCAGTACTTC
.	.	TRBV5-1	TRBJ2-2	CASSFGGPNTGELFF	TGCGCCAGCAGCTTTGGAGGACCAAACACCGGGGAGCTGTTTTTT
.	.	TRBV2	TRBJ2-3	CASNRNVDTQYF	TGTGCCAGCAACAGAAACGTGGATACGCAGTATTTT
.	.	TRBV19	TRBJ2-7	CASSIGEGSYEQYF	TGTGCCAGTAGTATAGGTGAGGGATCCTACGAGCAGTACTTC
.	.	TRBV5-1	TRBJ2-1	CASSFGGNEQFF	TGCGCCAGCAGCTTCGGGGGCAATGAGCAGTTCTTC
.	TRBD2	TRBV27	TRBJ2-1	CASRTGTSGYNEQFF	TGTGCCAGCAGAACCGGGACTAGCGGATACAATGAGCAGTTCTTC
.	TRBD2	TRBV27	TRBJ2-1	CASSQYSGRAFNYNEQFF	TGTGCCAGCAGTCAATATAGCGGGAGGGCCTTCAATTACAATGAGCAGTTCTTC
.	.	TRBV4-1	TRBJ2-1	CASSQVGGVSSYNEQFF	TGCGCCAGCAGCCAAGTGGGGGGTGTTAGCTCCTACAATGAGCAGTTCTTC
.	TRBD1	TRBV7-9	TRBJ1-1	CAGRQGTGEAFF	TGTGCCGGAAGACAGGGTACGGGTGAAGCTTTCTTT
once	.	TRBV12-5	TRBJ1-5	CASRTTEGQPQHF	TGTGCTAGCCGCACGACAGAAGGACAGCCCCAGCATTTT
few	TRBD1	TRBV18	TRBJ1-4	CASSPRRQGYEKLFF	TGTGCCAGCTCACCACGGAGACAGGGGTATGAAAAACTGTTTTTT
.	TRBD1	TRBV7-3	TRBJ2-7	CASSLQGAPTYEQYF	TGTGCCAGCAGCCTCCAGGGGGCGCCGACCTACGAGCAGTACTTC
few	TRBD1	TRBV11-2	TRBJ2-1	CASSSRTGPYNEQFF	TGTGCCAGCAGCTCCCGGACAGGACCATACAATGAGCAGTTCTTC
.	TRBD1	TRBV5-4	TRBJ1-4	CASSLNAGQGEEKLFF	TGTGCCAGCAGCCTAAATGCAGGACAGGGTGAAGAAAAACTGTTTTTT